This T cell receptor (beta chain) was identified during a study of shared clonotypes between healthy human individuals. This CDR3 has 16 amino acids. CDR1 and CDR2 (germline): SGHTA, FQGNSA. Germline trimming cut 2 bases from V and 4 bases from J; bases unmatched to any gene: 6. Naive CD4+ cells were CD45RA-selected; the remaining cells were memory. Sequencing used immunoSEQ multiplex PCR; TCRdb keeps in-frame clones, though not all of them. Of over a million clones listed, around 74% are singletons. The sequence derives from a man aged 18 to 30 in good health. Sequences were obtained from memory CD4+ T cells sorted from blood. Subset defined: CD45RA-negative fraction. The chain recombines TRBV7-2 with TRBJ2-5; 11 bases are a match to TRBD2. The CDR3 sequence is CASSLLAGGFVETQYF. For the CDR3, the DNA is TGTGCCAGCAGCTTACTAGCGGGAGGTTTCGTAGAGACCCAGTACTTC.